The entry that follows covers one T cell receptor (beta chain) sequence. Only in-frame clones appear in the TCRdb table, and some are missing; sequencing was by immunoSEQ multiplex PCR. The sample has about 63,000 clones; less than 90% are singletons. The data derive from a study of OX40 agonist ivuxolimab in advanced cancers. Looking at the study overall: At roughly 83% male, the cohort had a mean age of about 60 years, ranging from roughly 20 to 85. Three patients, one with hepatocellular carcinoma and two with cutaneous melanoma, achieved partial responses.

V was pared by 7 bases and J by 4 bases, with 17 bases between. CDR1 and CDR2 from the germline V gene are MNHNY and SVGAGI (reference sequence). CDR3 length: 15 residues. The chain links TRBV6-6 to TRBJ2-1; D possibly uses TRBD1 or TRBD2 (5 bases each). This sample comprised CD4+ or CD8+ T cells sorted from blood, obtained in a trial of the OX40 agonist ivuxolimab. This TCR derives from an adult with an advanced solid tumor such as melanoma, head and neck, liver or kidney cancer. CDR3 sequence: CASKGWGFGYNEQFF. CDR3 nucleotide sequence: TGTGCCAGCAAGGGGTGGGGGTTCGGGTACAATGAGCAGTTCTTC.